These 5 T cell receptor beta chains were sequenced from one sample in a study of Ad26.COV2.S vaccination and SARS-CoV-2 variants. Repertoires were generated with immunoSEQ multiplex PCR, while TCRdb's copy carries only in-frame clones and drops some. The table records roughly 350,000 clones, less than 90% of them present only once. This sample's treatment: about 20 received Ad26.COV2.S at low or high dose, single or two shots; about 5 received placebo; per-sample allocation not given. Specimen acquisition occurred on day 63 following the initial vaccine or placebo injection. The source material was peripheral blood, sampled in a trial of Ad26.COV2.S vaccine versus placebo. The receptors stem from a person aged 18-65 years who received the Ad26.COV2.S COVID-19 vaccine or a placebo.

The chain couples TRBV28 to TRBJ1-4; no clear D. V lost 6 bases and J lost 5, with 13 bases in between. The V gene's germline CDR1 is MDHEN and CDR2 SYDVKM. The CDR3 sequence is 14 residues long. CDR3 nucleotides: TGTGCCAGCAGCCTAGCCCGTCTGAATGAAAAACTGTTTTTT. Protein sequence: CASSLARLNEKLFF.

The rearrangement uses TRBV3-1 (or the pseudogene TRBV3-2) and TRBJ2-2, with D unclear. CDR1 and CDR2 from the germline V gene are LGHDT and YNNKEL (reference sequence). Trimming took off 1 base at V and 6 bases at J, with 12 bases between the two ends. This CDR3 contains 15 residues. CDR3 residues: CASSQGSVGPGELFF. The CDR3 DNA is TGTGCCAGCAGCCAAGGGTCGGTGGGTCCCGGGGAGCTGTTTTTT.

The chain combines TRBV9 with TRBJ2-7; TRBD2 aligns across 7 bases. CDR1 SGDLS and CDR2 YYNGEE come from the germline V gene. The ends lost 0 bases at V and 3 bases at J; junction bases unmatched: 6. This CDR3 has 15 amino acids. CDR3 DNA sequence: TGTGCCAGCAGCGTAGGTCGGGGGGAGGGCTACGAGCAGTACTTC. Translation gives CASSVGRGEGYEQYF. The variable domain in full, completed from reference TRBV9 and TRBJ2-7, reads DSGVTQTPKHLITATGQRVTLRCSPRSGDLSVYWYQQSLDQGLQFLIQYYNGEERAKGNILERFSAQQFPDLHSELNLSSLELGDSALYFCASSVGRGEGYEQYFGPGTRLTVT.

The chain links TRBV7-8 to TRBJ2-7; 9 bases fit TRBD1. The trim removed 5 bases at V and 3 bases at J, leaving 5 bases unmatched. In germline, CDR1 is SGHVS, CDR2 FQNEAQ. The CDR3 loop spans 14 amino acids. CDR3 nucleotide sequence: TGTGCCAGCAGCACCCGACAGGGGGTCTACGAGCAGTACTTC. Its translation is CASSTRQGVYEQYF.

This chain connects TRBV18 to TRBJ1-1; D is perhaps TRBD1 (5 bases). CDR3 length: 14 amino acids. Germline V lookup: CDR1 KGHSH, CDR2 LQKENI. Trimming removed 3 bases from V and 1 base from J, with 9 bases in between. Written as DNA, the CDR3 is TGTGCCAGCTCACCTACAACAGGGAACACTGAAGCTTTCTTT. Translation: CASSPTTGNTEAFF.